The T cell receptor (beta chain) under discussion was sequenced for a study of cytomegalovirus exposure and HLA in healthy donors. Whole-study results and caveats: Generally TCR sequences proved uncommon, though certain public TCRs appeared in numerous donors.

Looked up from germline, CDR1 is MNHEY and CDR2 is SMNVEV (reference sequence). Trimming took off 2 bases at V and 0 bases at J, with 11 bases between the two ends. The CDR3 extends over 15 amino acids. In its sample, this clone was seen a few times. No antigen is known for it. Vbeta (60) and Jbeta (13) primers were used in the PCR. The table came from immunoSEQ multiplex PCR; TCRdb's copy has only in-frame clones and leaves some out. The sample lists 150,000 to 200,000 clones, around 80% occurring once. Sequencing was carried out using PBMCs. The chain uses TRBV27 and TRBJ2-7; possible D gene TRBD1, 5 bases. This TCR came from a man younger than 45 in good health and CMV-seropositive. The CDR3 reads CASSLGHPSSYEQYF. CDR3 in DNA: TGTGCCAGCAGTTTAGGACACCCGAGCTCCTACGAGCAGTACTTC.